The sequence of this T cell receptor (beta chain) was determined in a study of T-cell memory formation after mild COVID-19. On this clonotype itself: No antigen is known for it.

TCRdb reprocessed the 5' RACE reads with MiXCR, giving one entry per CDR3 protein. The profile covers around 390,000 distinct CDR3 sequences, with around a sixth appearing a single time and roughly 21% taken by the ten largest. General study results and limits: A second wave of clones peaked on day 37, and their SARS-CoV-2 specificity went unconfirmed. Mainly CM and EM harbored the contracting CD4+ clones; mainly EMRA harbored the CD8+ ones. Within pre-infection memory, some responding clones were found, suggesting cross-reactive memory joined. Clones contracting day 15 to 85 were balanced CD4/CD8; later expanders leaned CD4+.

The germline V and J ends were trimmed by 7 bases and 9 bases, with 13 bases remaining between them. The CDR3 runs to 12 residues. The germline CDR1 and CDR2 sequences are LGHNT and FRNRAP. The origin of this receptor is a man between 18 and 29 years old who had mild COVID-19 (a few samples of this study predate the infection). Cell type and time point are not known. Specimen: PBMCs or a T cell subset sorted from them (not recorded which). The rearrangement links TRBV12-5 to TRBJ2-1; tentatively, D is TRBD2 (5 bases). The DNA for the CDR3 is TGTGCTAGTGCCCGGTTCGCGGGTGAGCAGTTCTTC. Residues: CASARFAGEQFF.